Each of the 19 T cell receptor beta chains below was sequenced from the same sample in a study of cytomegalovirus exposure and HLA in healthy donors. 60 Vbeta and 13 Jbeta primers were used in PCR. Sequenced by immunoSEQ multiplex PCR; TCRdb stores in-frame clones only, minus some. The sample consists of about 130,000 clones, under 85% of them appearing once. The sequenced sample consisted of PBMCs. The origin of the receptors is a woman aged 45-65 years in good health and CMV-seropositive.

This chain links TRBV6-5 with TRBJ2-3; unclear D gene. The CDR3 contains 15 residues. V lost 6 bases, J lost 3 bases, and 16 bases lay in between. In germline, CDR1 is MNHEY, CDR2 SVGAGI. CDR3 bases: TGTGCCAGCAGACAGACACAAGAAAGGACAGATACGCAGTATTTT. Protein: CASRQTQERTDTQYF.

This sequence joins TRBV5-1 and TRBJ2-5; D remains ambiguous. The length of the CDR3 is 11 residues. The V gene's germline CDR1 is SGHRS and CDR2 YFSETQ. Between the trimmed V and J ends, which lost 4 bases and 4 bases, there was a span of 5 bases. The CDR3 sequence: CASSLTETQYF. In nucleotides, the CDR3 is TGCGCCAGCAGCCTAACAGAGACCCAGTACTTC.

This clone has only a few counts. The genes are TRBV5-1 and TRBJ1-1; TRBD1 aligns across 7 bases. Germline V gene sequence: CDR1 SGHRS, CDR2 YFSETQ. This CDR3 is 14 amino acids long. Germline trimming cut 2 bases from V and 5 bases from J; bases unmatched to any gene: 6. CDR3: CASSFTGESTEAFF. CDR3 sequence (DNA): TGCGCCAGCAGCTTTACAGGGGAATCTACTGAAGCTTTCTTT.

The J gene is TRBJ1-1, the V gene TRBV2; 7 positions agree with TRBD1. CDR1 SNHLY and CDR2 FYNNEI come from the germline V gene. J gave up 1 base and V 6 bases, and 5 bases lay outside the gene matches. The CDR3 consists of 14 residues. CDR3 nucleotides: TGTGCCAGCAGCTTACAGGGGAGGAACACTGAAGCTTTCTTT. It encodes CASSLQGRNTEAFF. The full variable domain, its missing parts supplied by reference TRBV2 and TRBJ1-1, is EPEVTQTPSHQVTQMGQEVILRCVPISNHLYFYWYRQILGQKVEFLVSFYNNEISEKSEIFDDQFSVERPDGSNFTLKIRSTKLEDSAMYFCASSLQGRNTEAFFGQGTRLTVV.

The J gene is TRBJ1-5, the V gene TRBV6-5; D gene unclear. The CDR3 has 15 residues. The germline V gene encodes CDR1 MNHEY and CDR2 SVGAGI. Trimming shortened V by 4 bases and J by 3 bases, and 13 bases separated the two germline ends. CDR3 sequence reads: CASSSVQNPNQPQHF. The CDR3 DNA follows: TGTGCCAGCAGTTCTGTGCAGAACCCCAATCAGCCCCAGCATTTT.

This chain uses TRBV7-9 with TRBJ1-3; D is undetermined. Trimming took off 5 bases at V and 4 bases at J, with 18 bases between the two ends. This CDR3 is 16 amino acids long. Germline CDR1 and CDR2: SEHNR and FQNEAQ (reference sequence). CDR3 DNA: TGTGCCAGCAGCGCAGACCGGGAGGTGGACGGAAACACCATATATTTT. Translation gives CASSADREVDGNTIYF.

V is TRBV27 and J is TRBJ2-5, with 12 positions matching TRBD2. Germline loops: CDR1 MNHEY, CDR2 SMNVEV (reference sequence). Trimming at V came to 5 bases and at J to 7 bases, leaving 11 bases not matched to a gene. The CDR3 sequence is 16 residues long. CDR3 DNA sequence: TGTGCCAGCAGTCGGACTAGCGGGGCGGCTTTTGGGACCCAGTACTTC. Protein product: CASSRTSGAAFGTQYF.

J is TRBJ2-7 and V is TRBV6-5, with D possibly TRBD2 on 5 matching bases. Germline CDR1 reads MNHEY; CDR2 reads SVGAGI. The CDR3 consists of 15 residues. Trimming removed 4 bases from V and 7 bases from J, with 20 bases in between. The DNA of the CDR3 is TGTGCCAGCAGTTTATCCTATGGATCGACGGGGGAGCAGTACTTC. Protein product: CASSLSYGSTGEQYF.

This clone was found a few times. V is TRBV5-4 and J is TRBJ2-5, with TRBD2 matching 8 bases. Germline CDR1 is SGHNT and CDR2 is YYREEE (reference sequence). J was trimmed by 5 bases and V by 4 bases; bases with no gene match: 13. This CDR3 comprises 16 residues. The CDR3 loop is CASSPGGSGGRETQYF. As DNA, the CDR3 is TGTGCCAGCAGCCCCGGGGGAAGCGGGGGTCGGGAGACCCAGTACTTC.

J is TRBJ1-2 and V is TRBV19, with 9 bases matching TRBD1. Germline lookup yields CDR1 LNHDA and CDR2 SQIVND (reference sequence). V shed 5 bases, J shed 3 bases, and the junction held 4 bases outside the gene matches. This CDR3 comprises 14 residues. The CDR3 loop is CASSGQGIYYGYTF. DNA of the CDR3: TGTGCCAGTAGTGGACAGGGGATTTACTATGGCTACACCTTC.

This clone occurred a few times. The gene calls are TRBV11-2 and TRBJ2-7, with D possibly being TRBD1 (5 bases). V was clipped by 9 bases and J by 0 bases, with 15 bases between them. Germline CDR1 SGHAT, CDR2 FQNNGV. The length of the CDR3 is 14 residues. The CDR3 region has the DNA TGTGCCAGTAGAACAGGTTTTAGCTCCTACGAGCAGTACTTC. Translated: CASRTGFSSYEQYF.

This chain connects TRBV7-8 to TRBJ2-5; tentatively, D is TRBD2 (6 bases). Germline CDR1 is SGHVS and CDR2 is FQNEAQ. Trimming cost V 5 bases and J 1 base, with 17 bases left between them. The CDR3 loop spans 16 amino acids. CDR3 region: CASSPIFGGAQETQYF. In nucleotides, the CDR3 is TGTGCCAGCAGCCCTATTTTCGGAGGGGCCCAAGAGACCCAGTACTTC.

V and J are TRBV15 and TRBJ2-5; 9 bases align to TRBD2. Germline V gene lookup returns CDR1 LNHNV and CDR2 YYDKDF (reference sequence). The CDR3 runs to 15 residues. J was trimmed by 5 bases and V by 0 bases; bases with no gene match: 4. This CDR3 reads CATSRDTAGGETQYF. CDR3 DNA: TGTGCCACCAGCAGAGACACGGCGGGGGGGGAGACCCAGTACTTC.

This chain connects TRBV7-9 to TRBJ2-1; 9 bases match TRBD2. Germline V gene sequence: CDR1 SEHNR, CDR2 FQNEAQ (reference sequence). V lost 3 bases, J lost 9 bases, and 9 bases stayed unmatched. The CDR3 is 15 amino acids. The CDR3 nucleotides are TGTGCCAGCAGCTTTCTTGCGGGAGGGGAGGGTGAGCAGTTCTTC. Protein product: CASSFLAGGEGEQFF.

This clone has a single count. CDR3 loop: CAIGSGQGETQYF. Here the CDR3 DNA reads TGTGCCATCGGATCCGGGCAGGGAGAGACCCAGTACTTC. This rearrangement joins TRBV10-3 to TRBJ2-5, with D maybe TRBD1 (5 bases). This CDR3 contains 13 residues. Germline CDR1 ENHRY, CDR2 SYGVKD. The V gene lost 8 bases and the J gene lost 4 bases, with 14 bases spanning the gap.

V gene TRBV2 combines with J gene TRBJ1-2; D is unresolved. Germline-derived CDR1 and CDR2 are SNHLY and FYNNEI. V shed 5 bases and J shed 0 bases, with 10 bases lying between them. The CDR3 is 14 amino acids. Here the CDR3 DNA reads TGTGCCAGCAGTCGATCAGGTTCTAACTATGGCTACACCTTC. Protein product: CASSRSGSNYGYTF.

The chain joins TRBV7-3 to TRBJ1-6; D is unresolved. V was trimmed by 6 bases and J by 8 bases, leaving 11 bases between them. This CDR3 spans 13 amino acids. Germline CDR1 SGHTA, CDR2 FQGTGA. CDR3 amino acids: CASSRVGDSPLHF. CDR3 DNA: TGTGCCAGCAGTCGGGTTGGAGATTCACCCCTCCACTTT.

This clone has a handful of counts. The CDR3 region has the DNA TGTGCCAGCAGCTTAAGGCAGGGTCAGAGCTCCTACAATGAGCAGTTCTTC. It translates to CASSLRQGQSSYNEQFF. The chain recombines TRBV7-6 with TRBJ2-1; D is possibly TRBD1 (5 bases). The CDR3 is 17 amino acids. The germline V gene has CDR1 SGHVS and CDR2 FNYEAQ. Trimming left V 2 bases short and J 0 bases short, with 14 bases between.

This clone was counted once. J is TRBJ2-2 and V is TRBV10-3; a possible D gene is TRBD1 (7 bases). From germline, CDR1 is ENHRY and CDR2 SYGVKD. V shed 11 bases and J shed 0 bases, with 10 bases lying between them. This CDR3 has 13 amino acids. CDR3 residues: CAAGQTNTGELFF. CDR3 DNA sequence: TGTGCCGCGGGACAGACGAACACCGGGGAGCTGTTTTTT.